This is a list of T cell receptor beta chains from one sample in a study of Ad26.COV2.S vaccination and SARS-CoV-2 variants. The method was immunoSEQ multiplex PCR; TCRdb's version includes in-frame clones alone and lacks a portion of them. The repertoire has 400,000 to 500,000 clones, roughly 87% of them found once; the top ten carry over 2.5%. Sequencing used peripheral blood, obtained in a trial of Ad26.COV2.S vaccine versus placebo. Receptors originate from a person aged 18-60 years who received the Ad26.COV2.S COVID-19 vaccine or a placebo. CDR3s include the opening cysteine and the closing phenylalanine or tryptophan. A D gene is named only where the DNA matches it firmly.

v_call: TRBV6-6
d_call: TRBD1
cdr3_aa: CASSYSGTGTDTQYF

v_call: TRBV7-9
d_call: -
cdr3_aa: CASSEFQLSESKNIQYF

v_call: TRBV6-2/TRBV6-3
d_call: TRBD2
cdr3_aa: CASSSGGGAWAKNIQYF

v_call: TRBV9
d_call: -
cdr3_aa: CASSVGTTDWGGELFF

v_call: TRBV7-8
d_call: -
cdr3_aa: CASSTWAGRYEQYF

v_call: TRBV2
d_call: TRBD1
cdr3_aa: CASSEGQVRGEKLFF

v_call: TRBV2
d_call: -
cdr3_aa: CASRLARGASTDTQYF

v_call: TRBV18
d_call: TRBD1
cdr3_aa: CASSPQGDQPQHF

v_call: TRBV7-3
d_call: TRBD2
cdr3_aa: CASSFRGLAGETQYF

v_call: TRBV7-3
d_call: TRBD2
cdr3_aa: CASSLTASGASYNEQFF

v_call: TRBV18
d_call: TRBD1
cdr3_aa: CASSPPGTDRYEQYF

v_call: TRBV5-8
d_call: TRBD1
cdr3_aa: CASSLAKGQGVANYGYTF

v_call: TRBV2
d_call: -
cdr3_aa: CASKGVGRSNQPQHF

v_call: TRBV19
d_call: TRBD1
cdr3_aa: CASSIRTGKGEAFF

v_call: TRBV5-1
d_call: TRBD1
cdr3_aa: CASSNLQGAVYNEQFF

v_call: TRBV5-1
d_call: TRBD1
cdr3_aa: CASSKDRGVRPGYTF

v_call: TRBV7-2
d_call: TRBD2
cdr3_aa: CASSKQRGSYNEQFF

v_call: TRBV10-3
d_call: -
cdr3_aa: CAISESISYNVLTF

v_call: TRBV2
d_call: -
cdr3_aa: CASDFDGGWTDGTGELFF

v_call: TRBV15
d_call: TRBD2
cdr3_aa: CATSLRRGGYNEQFF

v_call: TRBV9
d_call: -
cdr3_aa: CASSHDLGTEAFF

v_call: TRBV4-1
d_call: TRBD1
cdr3_aa: CASSQPDRGGNQPQHF